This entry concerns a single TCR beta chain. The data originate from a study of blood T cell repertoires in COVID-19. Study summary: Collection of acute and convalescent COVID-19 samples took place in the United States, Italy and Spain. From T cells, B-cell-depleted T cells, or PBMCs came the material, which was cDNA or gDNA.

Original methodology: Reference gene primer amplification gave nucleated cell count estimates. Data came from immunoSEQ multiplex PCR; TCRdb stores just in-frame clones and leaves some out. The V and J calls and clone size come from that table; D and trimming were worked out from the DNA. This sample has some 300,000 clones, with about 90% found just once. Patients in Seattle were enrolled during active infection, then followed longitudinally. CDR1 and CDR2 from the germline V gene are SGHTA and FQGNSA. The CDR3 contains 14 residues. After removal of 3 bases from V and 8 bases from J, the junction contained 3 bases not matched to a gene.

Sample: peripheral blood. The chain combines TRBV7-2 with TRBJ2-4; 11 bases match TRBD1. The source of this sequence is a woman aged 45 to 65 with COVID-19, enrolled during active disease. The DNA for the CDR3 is TGTGCCAGCAGCTTCCGGGACAGGGGGGACATTCAGTACTTC. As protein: CASSFRDRGDIQYF.